Following are 2 T cell receptor beta chains from one sample sequenced in a study of blood T cells in healthy people across ages. Through a sample-barcoded 5' primer and a J-beta primer mix, a second PCR was run for 7 to 11 cycles. TCRdb ran MiXCR on the 5' RACE reads and lists one entry per CDR3 protein. The sample has about 640,000 distinct CDR3 sequences; roughly 58% are singletons. The sequencing sample was made of blood. Receptors were obtained from a man between 60 and 70 years old in good health.

The chain is built from TRBV20-1 and TRBJ2-5, with D tentatively TRBD2 (5 bases). This CDR3 region has 13 residues. With 6 bases removed from V and 5 bases from J, the gap between germline ends came to 16 bases. Germline CDR1 reads DFQATT; CDR2 reads SNEGSKA (reference sequence). CDR3 residues: CSATRSGGETQYF. The CDR3 nucleotides are TGCAGTGCCACGAGGAGCGGTGGGGAGACCCAGTACTTC.

The chain employs TRBV6-1 and TRBJ2-4, with D perhaps TRBD2 (5 bases). The germline V gene encodes CDR1 MNHNS and CDR2 SASEGT. The CDR3 is 15 residues long. V was pared by 4 bases and J by 0 bases, with 10 bases between. The CDR3: CASSAGLLAKNIQYF. CDR3 nucleotides: TGTGCCAGCAGTGCCGGACTGTTAGCCAAAAACATTCAGTACTTC.